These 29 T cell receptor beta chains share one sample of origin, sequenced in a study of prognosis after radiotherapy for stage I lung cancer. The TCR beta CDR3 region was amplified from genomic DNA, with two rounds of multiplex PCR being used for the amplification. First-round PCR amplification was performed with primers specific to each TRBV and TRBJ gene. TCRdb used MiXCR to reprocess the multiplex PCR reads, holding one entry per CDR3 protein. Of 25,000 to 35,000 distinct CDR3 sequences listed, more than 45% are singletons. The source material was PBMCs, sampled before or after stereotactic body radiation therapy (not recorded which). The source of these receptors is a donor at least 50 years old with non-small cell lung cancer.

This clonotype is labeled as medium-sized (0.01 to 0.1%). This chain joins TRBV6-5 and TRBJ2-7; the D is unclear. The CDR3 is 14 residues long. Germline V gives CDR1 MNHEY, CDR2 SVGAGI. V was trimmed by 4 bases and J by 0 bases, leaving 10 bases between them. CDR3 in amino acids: CASSFVPNSYEQYF. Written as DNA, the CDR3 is TGTGCCAGCAGTTTTGTTCCAAACTCCTACGAGCAGTACTTC.

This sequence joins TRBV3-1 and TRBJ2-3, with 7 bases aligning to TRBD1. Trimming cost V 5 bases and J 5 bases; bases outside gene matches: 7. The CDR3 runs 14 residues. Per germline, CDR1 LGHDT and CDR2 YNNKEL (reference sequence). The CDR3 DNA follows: TGTGCCAGCAGCAACAACAGGGGCAGAGATACGCAGTATTTT. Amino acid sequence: CASSNNRGRDTQYF.

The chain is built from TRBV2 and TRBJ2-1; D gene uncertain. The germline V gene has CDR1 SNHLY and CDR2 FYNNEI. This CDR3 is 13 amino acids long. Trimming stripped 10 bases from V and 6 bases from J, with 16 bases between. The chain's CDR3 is CAITRRRSNEQFF. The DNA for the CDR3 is TGTGCCATTACCCGACGGCGGAGCAATGAGCAGTTCTTC.

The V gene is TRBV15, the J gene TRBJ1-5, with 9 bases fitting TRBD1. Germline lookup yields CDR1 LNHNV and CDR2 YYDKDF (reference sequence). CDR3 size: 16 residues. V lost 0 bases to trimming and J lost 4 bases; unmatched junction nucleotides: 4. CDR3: CATSRDWTGDNQPQHF. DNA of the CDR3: TGTGCCACCAGCAGAGATTGGACAGGGGATAATCAGCCCCAGCATTTT.

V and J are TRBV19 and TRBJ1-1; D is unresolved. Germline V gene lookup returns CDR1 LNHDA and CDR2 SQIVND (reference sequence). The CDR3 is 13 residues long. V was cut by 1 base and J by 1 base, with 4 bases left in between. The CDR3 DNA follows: TGTGCCAGTAGTATAGGTCAGAACACTGAAGCTTTCTTT. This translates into CASSIGQNTEAFF.

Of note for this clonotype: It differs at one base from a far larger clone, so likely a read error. The CDR3 region has the DNA TGTGCCTGCAGGCCTAGCGGGGGTTACAATGAGCAGTTCTTC. Protein product: CACRPSGGYNEQFF. The chain couples TRBV6-8 to TRBJ2-1, with 10 bases matching TRBD2. CDR1 and CDR2 from the germline V gene are MNHGY and SAAAGT. The CDR3 runs 14 residues.

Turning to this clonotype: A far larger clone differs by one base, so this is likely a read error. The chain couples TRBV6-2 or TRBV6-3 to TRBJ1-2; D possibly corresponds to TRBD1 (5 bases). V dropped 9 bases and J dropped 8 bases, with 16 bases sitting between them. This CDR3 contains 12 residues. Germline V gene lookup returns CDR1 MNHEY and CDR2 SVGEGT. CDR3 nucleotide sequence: TGTGCCAGTTTAGGGTACCGGGGGGGCTACACCTTC. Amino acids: CASLGYRGGYTF.

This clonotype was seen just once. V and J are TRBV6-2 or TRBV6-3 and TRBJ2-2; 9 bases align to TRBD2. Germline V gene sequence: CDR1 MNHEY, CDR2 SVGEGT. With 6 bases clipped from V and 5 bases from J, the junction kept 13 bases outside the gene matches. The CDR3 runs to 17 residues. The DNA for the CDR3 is TGTGCCAGCAGGCCTAAAAGGACTAGCGTTGGGACCGGGGAGCTGTTTTTT. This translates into CASRPKRTSVGTGELFF.

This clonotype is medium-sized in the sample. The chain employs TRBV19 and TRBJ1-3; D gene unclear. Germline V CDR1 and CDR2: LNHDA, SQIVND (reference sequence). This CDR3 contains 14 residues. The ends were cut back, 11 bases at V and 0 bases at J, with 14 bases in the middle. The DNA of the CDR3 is TGTGCCGCCCGTCCAACTTACTCTGGAAACACCATATATTTT. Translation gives CAARPTYSGNTIYF.

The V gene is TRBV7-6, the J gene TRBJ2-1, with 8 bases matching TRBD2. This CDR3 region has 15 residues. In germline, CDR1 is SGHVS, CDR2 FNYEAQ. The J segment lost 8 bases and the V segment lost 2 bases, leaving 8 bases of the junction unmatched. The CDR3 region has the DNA TGTGCCAGCAGCTTAAGCGGGAGTTTTGGGGATGAGCAGTTCTTC. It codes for CASSLSGSFGDEQFF.

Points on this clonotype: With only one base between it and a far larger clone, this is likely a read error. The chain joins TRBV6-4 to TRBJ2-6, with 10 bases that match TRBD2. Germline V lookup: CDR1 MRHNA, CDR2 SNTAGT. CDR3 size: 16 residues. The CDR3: CDSSSGTSAGANVLTF. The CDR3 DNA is TGTGACAGCAGTTCCGGGACTAGCGCTGGGGCCAACGTCCTGACTTTC.

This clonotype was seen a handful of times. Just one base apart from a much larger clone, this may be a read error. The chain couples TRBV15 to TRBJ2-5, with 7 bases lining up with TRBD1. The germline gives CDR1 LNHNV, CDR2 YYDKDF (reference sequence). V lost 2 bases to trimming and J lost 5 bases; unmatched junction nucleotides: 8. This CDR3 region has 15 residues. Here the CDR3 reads CATSRNLTGQETQYF. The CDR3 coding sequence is TGTGCCACCAGCAGAAACCTGACAGGGCAGGAGACCCAGTACTTC.

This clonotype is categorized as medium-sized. The CDR3 DNA follows: TGTGCCACCAGCAGAGATAAGGAGCGTCGCTACACCTTC. The encoded protein is CATSRDKERRYTF. V and J are TRBV15 and TRBJ1-2; D is unresolved. The CDR3 sequence is 13 residues long. V lost 0 bases and J lost 9, with 11 bases in between. Germline V gives CDR1 LNHNV, CDR2 YYDKDF (reference sequence).

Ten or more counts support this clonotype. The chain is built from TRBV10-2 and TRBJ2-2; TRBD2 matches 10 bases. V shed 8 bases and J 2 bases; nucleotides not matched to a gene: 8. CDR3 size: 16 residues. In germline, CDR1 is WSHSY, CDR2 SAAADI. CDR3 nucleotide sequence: TGCGCCAGCTTCAGCGGGGGGGCCAAAAACACCGGGGAGCTGTTTTTT. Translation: CASFSGGAKNTGELFF.

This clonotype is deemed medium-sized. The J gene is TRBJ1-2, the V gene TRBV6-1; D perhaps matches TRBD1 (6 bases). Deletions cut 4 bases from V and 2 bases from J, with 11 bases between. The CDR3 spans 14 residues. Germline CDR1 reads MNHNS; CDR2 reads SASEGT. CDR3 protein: CASSGAGANYGYTF. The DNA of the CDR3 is TGTGCCAGCAGTGGCGCAGGGGCCAACTATGGCTACACCTTC.

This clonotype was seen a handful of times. In DNA form, the CDR3 reads TGTGCCACCAGTGATTTTGGGCCGGGCCGCGGCTACACCTTC. Translation gives CATSDFGPGRGYTF. The rearrangement links TRBV24-1 to TRBJ1-2; D is undetermined. V shed 1 base and J shed 8 bases, with 13 bases lying between them. This CDR3 spans 14 amino acids. From germline, CDR1 is KGHDR and CDR2 SFDVKD.

The CDR3 sequence: CASILTGPRLNGYTF. CDR3 DNA sequence: TGTGCCAGCATCCTTACGGGACCGCGTTTGAATGGCTACACCTTC. V and J are TRBV12-3 or TRBV12-4 and TRBJ1-2; maybe TRBD1 (5 bases). This CDR3 has 15 residues. Trimming removed 7 bases from V and 6 bases from J, with 21 bases in between.

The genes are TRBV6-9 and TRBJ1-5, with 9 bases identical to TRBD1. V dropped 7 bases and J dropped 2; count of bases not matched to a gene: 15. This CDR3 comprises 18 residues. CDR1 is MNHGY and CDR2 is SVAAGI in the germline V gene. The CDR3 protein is CASIYPGQGSFGNQPQHF. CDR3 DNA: TGTGCCAGCATTTACCCAGGACAGGGGTCATTTGGCAATCAGCCCCAGCATTTT.

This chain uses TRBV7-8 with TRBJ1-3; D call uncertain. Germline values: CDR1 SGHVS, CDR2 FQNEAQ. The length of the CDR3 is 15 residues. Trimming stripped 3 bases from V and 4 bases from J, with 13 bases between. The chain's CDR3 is CASSFPRSSGNTIYF. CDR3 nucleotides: TGTGCCAGCAGCTTTCCTCGGTCTTCCGGAAACACCATATATTTT.

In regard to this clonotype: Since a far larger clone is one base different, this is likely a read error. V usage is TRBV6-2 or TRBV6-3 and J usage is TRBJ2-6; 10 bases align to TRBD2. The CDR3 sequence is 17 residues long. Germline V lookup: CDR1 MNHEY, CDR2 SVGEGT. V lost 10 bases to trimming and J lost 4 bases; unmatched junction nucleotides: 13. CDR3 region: CANGWGTSVSGANVLTF. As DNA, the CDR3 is TGTGCCAACGGGTGGGGGACTAGCGTATCCGGGGCCAACGTCCTGACTTTC.

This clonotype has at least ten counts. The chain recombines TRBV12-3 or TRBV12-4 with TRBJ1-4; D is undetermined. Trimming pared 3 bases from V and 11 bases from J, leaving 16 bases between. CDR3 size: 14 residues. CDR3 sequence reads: CASSFWRYNGKLFF. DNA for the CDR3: TGTGCCAGCAGTTTTTGGCGATATAATGGGAAACTGTTTTTT.

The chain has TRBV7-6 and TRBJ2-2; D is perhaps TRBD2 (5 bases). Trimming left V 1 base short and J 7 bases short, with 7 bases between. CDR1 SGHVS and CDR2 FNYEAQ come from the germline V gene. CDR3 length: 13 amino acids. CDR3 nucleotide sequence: TGTGCCAGCAGCTTAGGAGGGATCGGGGAGCTGTTTTTT. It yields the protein CASSLGGIGELFF. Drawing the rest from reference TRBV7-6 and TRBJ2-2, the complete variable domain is GAGVSQSPRYKVTKRGQDVALRCDPISGHVSLYWYRQALGQGPEFLTYFNYEAQQDKSGLPNDRFSAERPEGSISTLTIQRTEQRDSAMYRCASSLGGIGELFFGEGSRLTVL.

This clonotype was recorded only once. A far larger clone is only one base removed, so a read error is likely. This chain's CDR3 is CASRPGAAVYEKMFF. CDR3 coding DNA: TGTGCCAGCAGGCCCGGGGCAGCTGTTTATGAAAAAATGTTTTTT. The V gene is TRBV6-1, the J gene TRBJ1-4; tentatively, D is TRBD1 (5 bases). CDR1 and CDR2 (germline): MNHNS, SASEGT. This CDR3 comprises 15 residues.

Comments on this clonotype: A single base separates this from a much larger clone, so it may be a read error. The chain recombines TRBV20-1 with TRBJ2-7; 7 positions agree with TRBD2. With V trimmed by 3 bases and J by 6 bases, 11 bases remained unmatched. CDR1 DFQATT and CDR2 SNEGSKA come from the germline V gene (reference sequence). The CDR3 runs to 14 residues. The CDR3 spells CSARALAELVEQYF. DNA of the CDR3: TGCAGTGCTAGGGCTCTAGCGGAACTAGTCGAGCAGTACTTC.

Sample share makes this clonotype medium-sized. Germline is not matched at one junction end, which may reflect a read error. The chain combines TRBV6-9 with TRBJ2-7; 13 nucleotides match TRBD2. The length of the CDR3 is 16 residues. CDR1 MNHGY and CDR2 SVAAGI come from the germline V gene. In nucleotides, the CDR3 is TGTGCCAGCAGTTACATTCTTGATACTAGCGGGAGGGCCGTGGACTTC. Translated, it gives CASSYILDTSGRAVDF.

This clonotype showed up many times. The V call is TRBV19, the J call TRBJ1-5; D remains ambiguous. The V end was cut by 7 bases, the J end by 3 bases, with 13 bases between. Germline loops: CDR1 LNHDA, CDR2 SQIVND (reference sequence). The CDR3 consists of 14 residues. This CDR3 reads CASITSGTNQPQHF. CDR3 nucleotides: TGTGCCAGTATTACGAGTGGTACCAATCAGCCCCAGCATTTT. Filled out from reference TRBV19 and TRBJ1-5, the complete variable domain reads DGGITQSPKYLFRKEGQNVTLSCEQNLNHDAMYWYRQDPGQGLRLIYYSQIVNDFQKGDIAEGYSVSREKKESFPLTVTSAQKNPTAFYLCASITSGTNQPQHFGDGTRLSIL.

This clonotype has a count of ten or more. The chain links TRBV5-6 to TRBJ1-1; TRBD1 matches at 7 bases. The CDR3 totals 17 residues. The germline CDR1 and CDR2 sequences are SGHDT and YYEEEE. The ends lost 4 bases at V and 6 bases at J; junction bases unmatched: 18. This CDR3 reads CASSPTGVFGLSPEAFF. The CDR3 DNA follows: TGTGCCAGCAGCCCCACAGGGGTGTTTGGTTTGAGCCCTGAAGCTTTCTTT.

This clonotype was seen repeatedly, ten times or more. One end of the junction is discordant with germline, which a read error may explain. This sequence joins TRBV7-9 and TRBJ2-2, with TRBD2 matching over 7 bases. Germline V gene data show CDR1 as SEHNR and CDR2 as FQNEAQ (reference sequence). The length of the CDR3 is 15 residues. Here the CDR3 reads CASSLAGRNAGELFF. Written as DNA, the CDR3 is TGTGCCAGCAGCTTAGCCGGGAGGAACGCCGGGGAGCTGTTTTTT.

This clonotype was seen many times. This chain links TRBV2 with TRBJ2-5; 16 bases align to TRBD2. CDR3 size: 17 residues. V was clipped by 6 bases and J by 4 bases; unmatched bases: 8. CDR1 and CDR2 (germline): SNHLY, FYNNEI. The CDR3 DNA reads TGTGCCAGCAGCCCGGGACTAGCGGGGGGGCTACGAGAGACCCAGTACTTC. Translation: CASSPGLAGGLRETQYF.